Here is one T cell receptor beta chain with its context. What it binds is unknown. The conserved phenylalanine or tryptophan normally closing the CDR3 is absent here, so this likely arose from a read error. Starting from 500 ng of total RNA, TCR beta cDNA was produced with a primer in the constant region. Three-round nested multiplex PCR performed with slightly modified ARM-PCR produced the TCR beta libraries. For around 9 cycles apiece, the opening two PCR rounds ran with TRBV1-TRBV30 forward primers and a C-beta reverse primer. TCRdb called the multiplex PCR reads again in MiXCR, with one record for every CDR3 protein. Among around 210,000 distinct CDR3 sequences listed, approximately 64% were seen once. The record originates from a study of tumor-infiltrating lymphocytes in primary liver carcinoma. Study-wide context: Enrolled patients were male and female, aged 30 to 69 years.

The V gene's germline CDR1 is SGHNT and CDR2 YENEEA. The CDR3 has 15 amino acids. Study observations and caveats: The study found tumor-adjacent and tumor-blood pairs overlapped less than tumor region pairs. With p = 0.039, the top-250-clone fraction in tumors significantly exceeded that in blood.

For blood RNA, unsorted whole blood served as the source, and germline DNA was extracted too. J is TRBJ2-4 and V is TRBV11-3; D is unclear. Sequenced: peripheral blood. The receptor comes from a woman aged 60-70 years with primary liver carcinoma and hepatitis B virus infection. In DNA form, the CDR3 reads TGTGCCAGCAACTTACCAGGAATAGCCAAAAACATTCAGTACCTC. Translating it yields CASNLPGIAKNIQYL.